This TCR beta chain was documented in a study of regulatory and conventional T cells in RAG deficiency. This table comes from immunoSEQ multiplex PCR, and its TCRdb copy is limited to in-frame clones, with some not included. The sample consists of around 29,000 clones, 75% to 95% of them appearing once. In germline, CDR1 is SGHRS, CDR2 YFSETQ. The CDR3 is 15 residues long. J was trimmed by 2 bases and V by 2 bases; bases with no gene match: 3. Regulatory T cells were sorted from blood as CD4+ CD25-high CD127-low cells. The data also belong to a second study, concerning regulatory T cells. That source notes: Amplification used 52 TRBV primers and 13 TRBJ primers.

Source material: Tregs sorted from blood. This receptor was obtained from a human donor in good health. The chain links TRBV5-1 to TRBJ2-2; 7 positions match TRBD1. CDR3 residues: CASSLTGDNTGELFF. The CDR3 nucleotides are TGCGCCAGCAGCTTAACAGGGGATAACACCGGGGAGCTGTTTTTT.